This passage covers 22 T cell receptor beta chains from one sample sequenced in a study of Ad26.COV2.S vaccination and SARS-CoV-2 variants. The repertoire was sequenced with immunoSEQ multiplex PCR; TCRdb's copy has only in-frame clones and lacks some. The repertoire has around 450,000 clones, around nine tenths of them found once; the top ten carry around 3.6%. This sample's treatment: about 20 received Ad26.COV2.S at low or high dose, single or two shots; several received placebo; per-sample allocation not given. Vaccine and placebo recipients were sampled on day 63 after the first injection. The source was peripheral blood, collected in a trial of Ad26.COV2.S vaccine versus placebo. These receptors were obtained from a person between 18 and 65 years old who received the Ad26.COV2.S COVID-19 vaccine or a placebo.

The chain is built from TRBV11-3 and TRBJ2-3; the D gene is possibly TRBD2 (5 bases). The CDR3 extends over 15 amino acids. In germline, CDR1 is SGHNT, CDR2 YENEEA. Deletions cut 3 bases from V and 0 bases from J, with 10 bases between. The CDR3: CASSFRGYSTDTQYF. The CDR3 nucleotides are TGTGCCAGCAGCTTTCGGGGATATAGCACAGATACGCAGTATTTT.

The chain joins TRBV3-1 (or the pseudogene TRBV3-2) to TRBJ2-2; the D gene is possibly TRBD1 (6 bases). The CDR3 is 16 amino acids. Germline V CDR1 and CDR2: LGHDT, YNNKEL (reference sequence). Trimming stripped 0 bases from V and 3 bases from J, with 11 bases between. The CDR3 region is CASSQDYRADTGELFF. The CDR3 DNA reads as TGTGCCAGCAGCCAAGATTACAGGGCGGACACCGGGGAGCTGTTTTTT.

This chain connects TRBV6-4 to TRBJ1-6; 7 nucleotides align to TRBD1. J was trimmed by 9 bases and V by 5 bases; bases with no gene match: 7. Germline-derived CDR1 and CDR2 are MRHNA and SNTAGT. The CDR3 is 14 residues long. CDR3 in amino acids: CASSRQGLSSPLHF. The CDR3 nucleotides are TGTGCCAGCAGTAGACAGGGTTTGAGTTCACCCCTCCACTTT.

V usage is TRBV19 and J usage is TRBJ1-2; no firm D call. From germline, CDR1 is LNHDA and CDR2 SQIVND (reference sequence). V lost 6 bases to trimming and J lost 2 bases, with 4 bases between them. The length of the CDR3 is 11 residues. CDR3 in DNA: TGTGCCAGTAGCCGGAACTATGGCTACACCTTC. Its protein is CASSRNYGYTF.

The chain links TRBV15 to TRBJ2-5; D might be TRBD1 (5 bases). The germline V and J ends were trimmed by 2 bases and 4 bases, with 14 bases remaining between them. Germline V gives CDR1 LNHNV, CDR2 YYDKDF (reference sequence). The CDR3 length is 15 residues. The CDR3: CATSRHQGSGETQYF. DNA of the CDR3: TGTGCCACCAGCAGACATCAGGGCAGTGGAGAGACCCAGTACTTC.

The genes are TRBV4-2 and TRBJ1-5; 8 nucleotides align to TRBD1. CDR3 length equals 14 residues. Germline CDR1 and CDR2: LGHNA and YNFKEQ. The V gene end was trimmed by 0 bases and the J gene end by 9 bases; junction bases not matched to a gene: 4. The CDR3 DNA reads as TGTGCCAGCAGCCAAGATACAGGGGGTAGGCCCCAGCATTTT. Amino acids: CASSQDTGGRPQHF.

CDR3 amino acids: CASSPWTSGGAEVLAQYF. As DNA, the CDR3 is TGTGCCAGCAGCCCTTGGACTAGCGGGGGGGCCGAGGTTCTGGCCCAGTACTTC. The chain carries TRBV9 and TRBJ2-5, with 15 positions matching TRBD2. J was trimmed by 9 bases and V by 4 bases; bases with no gene match: 16. CDR3 size: 18 residues. Per germline, CDR1 SGDLS and CDR2 YYNGEE.

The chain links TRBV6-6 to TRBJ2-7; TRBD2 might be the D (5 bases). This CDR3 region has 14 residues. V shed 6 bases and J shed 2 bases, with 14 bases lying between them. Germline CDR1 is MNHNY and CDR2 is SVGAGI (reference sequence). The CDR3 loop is CASRRGAGTYEQYF. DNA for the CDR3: TGTGCCAGCAGACGCGGTGCGGGCACCTACGAGCAGTACTTC.

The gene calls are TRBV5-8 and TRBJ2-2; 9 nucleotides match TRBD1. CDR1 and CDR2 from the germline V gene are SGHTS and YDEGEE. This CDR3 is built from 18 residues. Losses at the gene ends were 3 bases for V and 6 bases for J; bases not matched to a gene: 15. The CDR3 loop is CASSWKLGDRVLSGELFF. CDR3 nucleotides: TGTGCCAGCAGCTGGAAACTGGGGGACAGGGTTCTTTCCGGGGAGCTGTTTTTT.

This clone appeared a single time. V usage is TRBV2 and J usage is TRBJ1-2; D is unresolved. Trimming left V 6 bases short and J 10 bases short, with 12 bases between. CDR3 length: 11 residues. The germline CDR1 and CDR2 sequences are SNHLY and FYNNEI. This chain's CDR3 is CASSPDRVYTF. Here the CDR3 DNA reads TGTGCCAGCAGCCCCGACCGCGTCTACACCTTC.

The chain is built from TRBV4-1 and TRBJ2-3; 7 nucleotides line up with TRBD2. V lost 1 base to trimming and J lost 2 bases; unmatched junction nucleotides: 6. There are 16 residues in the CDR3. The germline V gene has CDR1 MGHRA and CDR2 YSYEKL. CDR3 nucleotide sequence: TGCGCCAGCAGCCAAGGGAACCGGGGGGTCACAGATACGCAGTATTTT. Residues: CASSQGNRGVTDTQYF.

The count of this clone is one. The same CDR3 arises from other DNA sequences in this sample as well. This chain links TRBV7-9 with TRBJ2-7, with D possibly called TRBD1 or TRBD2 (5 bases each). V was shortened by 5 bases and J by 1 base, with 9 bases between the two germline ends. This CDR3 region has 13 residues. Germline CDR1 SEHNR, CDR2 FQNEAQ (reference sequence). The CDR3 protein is CASSPGGSYEQYF. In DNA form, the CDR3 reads TGTGCCAGCAGCCCTGGGGGATCCTACGAGCAGTACTTC.

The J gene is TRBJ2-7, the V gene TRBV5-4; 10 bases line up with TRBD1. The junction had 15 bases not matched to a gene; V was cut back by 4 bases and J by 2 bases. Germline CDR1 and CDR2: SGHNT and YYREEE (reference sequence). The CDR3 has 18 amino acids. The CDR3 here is CASSPIPGTGVGTYEQYF. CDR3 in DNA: TGTGCCAGCAGCCCTATCCCCGGGACAGGGGTTGGGACCTACGAGCAGTACTTC.

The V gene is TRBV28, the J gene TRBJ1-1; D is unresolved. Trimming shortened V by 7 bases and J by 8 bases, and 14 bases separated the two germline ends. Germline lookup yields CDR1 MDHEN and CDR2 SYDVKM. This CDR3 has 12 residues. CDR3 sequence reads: CASNPANSEAFF. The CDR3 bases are TGTGCCAGCAACCCCGCAAACTCAGAAGCTTTCTTT.

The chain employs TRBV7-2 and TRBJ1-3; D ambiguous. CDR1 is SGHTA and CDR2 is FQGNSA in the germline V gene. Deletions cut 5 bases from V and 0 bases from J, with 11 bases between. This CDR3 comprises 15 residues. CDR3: CASSPGPVSGNTIYF. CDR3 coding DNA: TGTGCCAGCAGCCCTGGGCCCGTCTCTGGAAACACCATATATTTT.

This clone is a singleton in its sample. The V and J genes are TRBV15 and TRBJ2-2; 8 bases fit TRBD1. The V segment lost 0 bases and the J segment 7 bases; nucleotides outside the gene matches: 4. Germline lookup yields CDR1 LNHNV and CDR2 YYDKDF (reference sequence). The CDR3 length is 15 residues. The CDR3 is CATSRDRGQGGELFF. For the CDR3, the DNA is TGTGCCACCAGCAGAGACAGGGGGCAGGGCGGGGAGCTGTTTTTT.

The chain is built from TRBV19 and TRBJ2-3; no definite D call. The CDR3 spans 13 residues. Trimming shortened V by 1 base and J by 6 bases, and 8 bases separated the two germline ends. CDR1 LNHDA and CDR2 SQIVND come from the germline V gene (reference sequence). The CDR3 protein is CASSIGSWDTQYF. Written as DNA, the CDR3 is TGTGCCAGTAGTATAGGTTCCTGGGATACGCAGTATTTT. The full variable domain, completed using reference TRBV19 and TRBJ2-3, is DGGITQSPKYLFRKEGQNVTLSCEQNLNHDAMYWYRQDPGQGLRLIYYSQIVNDFQKGDIAEGYSVSREKKESFPLTVTSAQKNPTAFYLCASSIGSWDTQYFGPGTRLTVL.

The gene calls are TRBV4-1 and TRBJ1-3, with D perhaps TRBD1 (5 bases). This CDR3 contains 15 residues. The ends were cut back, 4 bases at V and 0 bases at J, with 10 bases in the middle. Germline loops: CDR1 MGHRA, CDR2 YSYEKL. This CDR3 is CASSPSTVSGNTIYF. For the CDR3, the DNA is TGCGCCAGCAGCCCCTCGACAGTCTCTGGAAACACCATATATTTT.

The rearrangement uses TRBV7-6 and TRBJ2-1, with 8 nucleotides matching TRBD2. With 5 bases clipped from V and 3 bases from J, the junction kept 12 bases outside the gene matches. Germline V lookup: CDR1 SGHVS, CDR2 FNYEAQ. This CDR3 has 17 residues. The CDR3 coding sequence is TGTGCCAGCAGCCAACGCCCCCAACTAGCGGACTACAATGAGCAGTTCTTC. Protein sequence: CASSQRPQLADYNEQFF.

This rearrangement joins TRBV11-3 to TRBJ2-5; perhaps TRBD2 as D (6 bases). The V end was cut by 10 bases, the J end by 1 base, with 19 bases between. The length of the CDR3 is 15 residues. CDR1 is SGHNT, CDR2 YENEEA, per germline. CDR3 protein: CATSPGLEPQETQYF. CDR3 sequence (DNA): TGTGCCACCTCCCCGGGACTCGAACCCCAAGAGACCCAGTACTTC.

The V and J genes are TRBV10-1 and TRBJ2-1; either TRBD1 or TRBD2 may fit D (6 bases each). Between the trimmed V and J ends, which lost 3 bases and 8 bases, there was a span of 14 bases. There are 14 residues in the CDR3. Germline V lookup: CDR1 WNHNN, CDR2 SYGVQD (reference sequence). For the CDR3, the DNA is TGCGCCAGCAGTGAAAGGATCGGGGGCGATGAGCAGTTCTTC. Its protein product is CASSERIGGDEQFF.

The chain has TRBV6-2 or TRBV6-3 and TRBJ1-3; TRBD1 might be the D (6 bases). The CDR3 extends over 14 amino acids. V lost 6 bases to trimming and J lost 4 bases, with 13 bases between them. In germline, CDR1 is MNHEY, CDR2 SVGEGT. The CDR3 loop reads CASSNAGVGNTIYF. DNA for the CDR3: TGTGCCAGCAGCAACGCAGGGGTCGGAAACACCATATATTTT.